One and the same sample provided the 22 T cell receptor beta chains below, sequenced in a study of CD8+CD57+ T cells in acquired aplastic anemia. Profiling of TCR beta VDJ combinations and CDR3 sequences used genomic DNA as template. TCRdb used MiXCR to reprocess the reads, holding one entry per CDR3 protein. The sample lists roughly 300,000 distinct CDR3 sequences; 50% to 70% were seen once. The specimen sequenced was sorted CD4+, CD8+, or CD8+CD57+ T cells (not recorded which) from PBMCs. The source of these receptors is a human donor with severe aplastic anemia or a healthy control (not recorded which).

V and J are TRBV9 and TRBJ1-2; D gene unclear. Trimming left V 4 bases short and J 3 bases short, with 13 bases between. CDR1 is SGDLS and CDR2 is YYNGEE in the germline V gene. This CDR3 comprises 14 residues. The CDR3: CASSPYLGHYGYTF. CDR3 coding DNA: TGTGCCAGCAGCCCGTACCTAGGGCACTATGGCTACACCTTC. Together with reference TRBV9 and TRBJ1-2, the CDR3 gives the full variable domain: DSGVTQTPKHLITATGQRVTLRCSPRSGDLSVYWYQQSLDQGLQFLIQYYNGEERAKGNILERFSAQQFPDLHSELNLSSLELGDSALYFCASSPYLGHYGYTFGSGTRLTVV.

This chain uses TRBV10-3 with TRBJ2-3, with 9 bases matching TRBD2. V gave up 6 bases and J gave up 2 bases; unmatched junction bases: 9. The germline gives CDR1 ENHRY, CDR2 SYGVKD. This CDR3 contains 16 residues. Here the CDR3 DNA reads TGTGCCATCAGGCCCGTCGTAGCGGGGGACACAGATACGCAGTATTTT. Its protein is CAIRPVVAGDTDTQYF.

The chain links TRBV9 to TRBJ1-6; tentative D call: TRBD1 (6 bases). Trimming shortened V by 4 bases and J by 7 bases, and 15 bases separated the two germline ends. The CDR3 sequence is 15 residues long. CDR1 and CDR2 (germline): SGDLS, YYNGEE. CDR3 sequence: CASSPHLGQNSPLHF. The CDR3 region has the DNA TGTGCCAGCAGCCCCCATTTAGGACAGAATTCACCCCTCCACTTT.

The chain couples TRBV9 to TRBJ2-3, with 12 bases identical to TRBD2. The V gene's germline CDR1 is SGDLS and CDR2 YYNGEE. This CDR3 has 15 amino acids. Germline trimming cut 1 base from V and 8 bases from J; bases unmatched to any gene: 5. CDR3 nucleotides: TGTGCCAGCAGCGTACTAGCGGGGGGGCCCGGTACGCAGTATTTT. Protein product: CASSVLAGGPGTQYF.

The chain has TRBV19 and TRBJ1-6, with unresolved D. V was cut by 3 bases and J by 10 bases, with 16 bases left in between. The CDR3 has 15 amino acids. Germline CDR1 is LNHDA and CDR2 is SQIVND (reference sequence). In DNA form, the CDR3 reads TGTGCCAGTAGTATCTCGGACCGGCAAGGCTCACCCCTCCACTTT. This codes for CASSISDRQGSPLHF.

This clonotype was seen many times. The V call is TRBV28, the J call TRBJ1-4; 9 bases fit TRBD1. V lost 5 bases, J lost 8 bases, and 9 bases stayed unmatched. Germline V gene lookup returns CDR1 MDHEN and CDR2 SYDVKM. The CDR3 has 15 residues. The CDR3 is CASSLPGQGGEKLFF. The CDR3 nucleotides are TGTGCCAGCAGTCTCCCGGGACAGGGAGGCGAAAAACTGTTTTTT.

The CDR3 loop reads CSVDRTGGWEETQYF. The CDR3 DNA is TGCAGTGTTGATCGGACAGGGGGCTGGGAAGAGACCCAGTACTTC. The rearrangement uses TRBV20-1 and TRBJ2-5; 11 bases align to TRBD1. The J segment lost 3 bases and the V segment lost 7 bases, leaving 10 bases of the junction unmatched. Germline-derived CDR1 and CDR2 are DFQATT and SNEGSKA (reference sequence). CDR3 length equals 15 residues.

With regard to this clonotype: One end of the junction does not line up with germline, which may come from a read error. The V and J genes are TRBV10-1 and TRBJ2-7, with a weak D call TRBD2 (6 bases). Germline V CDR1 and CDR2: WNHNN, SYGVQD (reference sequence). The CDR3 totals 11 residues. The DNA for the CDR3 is TGCGCCAGCAGAGATAGCGGAGCTCTTAACTTC. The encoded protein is CASRDSGALNF.

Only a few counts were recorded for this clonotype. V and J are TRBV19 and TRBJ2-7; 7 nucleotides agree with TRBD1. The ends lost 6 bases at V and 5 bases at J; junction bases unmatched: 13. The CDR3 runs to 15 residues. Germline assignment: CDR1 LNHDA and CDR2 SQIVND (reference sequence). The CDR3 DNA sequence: TGTGCCAGTAGCCTCACGGTTGACAGGGCCCACGAGCAGTACTTC. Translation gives CASSLTVDRAHEQYF. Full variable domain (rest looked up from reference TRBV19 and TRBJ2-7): DGGITQSPKYLFRKEGQNVTLSCEQNLNHDAMYWYRQDPGQGLRLIYYSQIVNDFQKGDIAEGYSVSREKKESFPLTVTSAQKNPTAFYLCASSLTVDRAHEQYFGPGTRLTVT.

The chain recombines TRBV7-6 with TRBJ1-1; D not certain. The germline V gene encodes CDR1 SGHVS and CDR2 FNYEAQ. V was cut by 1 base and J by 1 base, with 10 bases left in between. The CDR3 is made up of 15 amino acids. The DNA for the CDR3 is TGTGCCAGCAGCTTAGGAGCCCAGGCGAACACTGAAGCTTTCTTT. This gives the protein CASSLGAQANTEAFF.

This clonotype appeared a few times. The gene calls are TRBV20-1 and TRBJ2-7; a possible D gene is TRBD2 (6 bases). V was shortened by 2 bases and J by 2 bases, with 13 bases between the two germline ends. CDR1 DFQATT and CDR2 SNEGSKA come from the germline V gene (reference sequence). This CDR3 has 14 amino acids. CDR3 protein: CSARSGGVAYEQYF. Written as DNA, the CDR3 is TGCAGTGCTAGATCGGGCGGGGTTGCCTACGAGCAGTACTTC.

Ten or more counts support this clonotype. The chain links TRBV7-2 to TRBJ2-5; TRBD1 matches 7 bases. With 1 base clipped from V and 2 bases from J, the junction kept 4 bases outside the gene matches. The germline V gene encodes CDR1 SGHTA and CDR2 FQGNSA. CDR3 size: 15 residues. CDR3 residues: CASSLGGTAQETQYF. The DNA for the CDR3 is TGTGCCAGCAGCTTAGGGGGGACAGCACAAGAGACCCAGTACTTC.

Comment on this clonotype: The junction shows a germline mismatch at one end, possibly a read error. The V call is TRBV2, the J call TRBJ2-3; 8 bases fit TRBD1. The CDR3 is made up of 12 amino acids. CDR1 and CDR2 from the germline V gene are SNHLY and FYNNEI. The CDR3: CAGRSGGDTQYF. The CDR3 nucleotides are TGTGCCGGCAGATCAGGGGGCGATACGCAGTATTTT.

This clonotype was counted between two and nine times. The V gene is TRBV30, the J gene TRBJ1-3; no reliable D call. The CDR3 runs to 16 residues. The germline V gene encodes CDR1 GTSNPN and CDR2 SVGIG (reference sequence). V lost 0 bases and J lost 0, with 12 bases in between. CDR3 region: CAWSVGRSISGNTIYF. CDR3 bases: TGTGCCTGGAGTGTAGGCAGGAGTATCTCTGGAAACACCATATATTTT. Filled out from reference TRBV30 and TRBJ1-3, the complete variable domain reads SQTIHQWPATLVQPVGSPLSLECTVEGTSNPNLYWYRQAAGRGLQLLFYSVGIGQISSEVPQNLSASRPQDRQFILSSKKLLLSDSGFYLCAWSVGRSISGNTIYFGEGSWLTVV.

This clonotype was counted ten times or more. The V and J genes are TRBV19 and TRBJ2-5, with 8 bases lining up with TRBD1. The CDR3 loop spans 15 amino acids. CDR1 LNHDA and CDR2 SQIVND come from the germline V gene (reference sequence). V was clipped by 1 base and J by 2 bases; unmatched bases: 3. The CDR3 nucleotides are TGTGCCAGTAGTATAGGGACAGGGCCTCAAGAGACCCAGTACTTC. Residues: CASSIGTGPQETQYF.

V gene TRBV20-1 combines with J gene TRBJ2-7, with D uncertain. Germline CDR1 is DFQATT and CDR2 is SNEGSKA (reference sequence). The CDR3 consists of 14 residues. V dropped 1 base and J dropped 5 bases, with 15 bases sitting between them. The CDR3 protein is CSARGHLGGDEQYF. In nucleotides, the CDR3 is TGCAGTGCTAGAGGACATTTAGGTGGAGACGAGCAGTACTTC.

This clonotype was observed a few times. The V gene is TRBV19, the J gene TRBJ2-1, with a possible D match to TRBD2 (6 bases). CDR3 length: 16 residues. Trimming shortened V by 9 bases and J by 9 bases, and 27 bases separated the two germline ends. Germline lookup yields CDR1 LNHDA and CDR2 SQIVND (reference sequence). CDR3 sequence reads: CASASGGLDRVGEQFF. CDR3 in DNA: TGTGCCAGCGCGAGTGGAGGGCTAGATAGAGTCGGTGAGCAGTTCTTC.

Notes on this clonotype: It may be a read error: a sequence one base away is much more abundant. The CDR3 loop is CASSYSGGEASEQYF. DNA of the CDR3: TGTGCCAGCAGTTACTCAGGCGGGGAGGCCTCCGAGCAGTACTTC. The genes are TRBV6-5 and TRBJ2-7, with D perhaps matching TRBD2 (6 bases). This CDR3 has 15 amino acids. Trimming removed 0 bases from V and 6 bases from J, with 15 bases in between. Germline V gene lookup returns CDR1 MNHEY and CDR2 SVGAGI.

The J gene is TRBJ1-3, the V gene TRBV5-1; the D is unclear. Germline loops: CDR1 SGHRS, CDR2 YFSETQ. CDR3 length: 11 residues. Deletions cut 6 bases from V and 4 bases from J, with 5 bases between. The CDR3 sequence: CASTYGNTIYF. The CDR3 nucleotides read TGCGCCAGCACGTACGGAAACACCATATATTTT.

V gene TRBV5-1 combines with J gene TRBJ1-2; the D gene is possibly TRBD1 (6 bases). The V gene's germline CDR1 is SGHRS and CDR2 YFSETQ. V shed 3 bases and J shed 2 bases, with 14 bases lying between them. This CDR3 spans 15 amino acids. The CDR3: CASSSPGAFNYGYTF. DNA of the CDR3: TGCGCCAGCAGCTCACCGGGGGCCTTCAACTATGGCTACACCTTC.

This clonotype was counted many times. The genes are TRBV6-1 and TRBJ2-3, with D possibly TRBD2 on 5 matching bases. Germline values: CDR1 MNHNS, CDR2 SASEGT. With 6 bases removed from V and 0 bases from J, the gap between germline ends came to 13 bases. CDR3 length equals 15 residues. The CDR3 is CASSEGTPSTDTQYF. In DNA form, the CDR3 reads TGTGCCAGCAGCGAGGGAACACCCAGCACAGATACGCAGTATTTT.

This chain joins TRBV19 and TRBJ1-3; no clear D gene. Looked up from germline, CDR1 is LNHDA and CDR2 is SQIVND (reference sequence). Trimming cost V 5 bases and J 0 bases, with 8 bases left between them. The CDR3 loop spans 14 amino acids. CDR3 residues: CASSAALSGNTIYF. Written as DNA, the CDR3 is TGTGCCAGTAGTGCAGCCCTCTCTGGAAACACCATATATTTT.